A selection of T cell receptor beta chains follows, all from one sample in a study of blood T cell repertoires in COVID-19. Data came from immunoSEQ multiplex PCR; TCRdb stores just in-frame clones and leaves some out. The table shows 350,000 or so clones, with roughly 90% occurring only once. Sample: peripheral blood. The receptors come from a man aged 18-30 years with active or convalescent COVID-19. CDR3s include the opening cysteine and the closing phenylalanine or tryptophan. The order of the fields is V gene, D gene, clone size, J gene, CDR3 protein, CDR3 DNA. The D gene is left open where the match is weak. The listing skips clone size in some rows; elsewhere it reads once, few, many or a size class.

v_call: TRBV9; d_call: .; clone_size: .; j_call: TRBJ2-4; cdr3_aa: CASSETGSQENIQYF; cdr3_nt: TGTGCCAGCAGTGAGACCGGGAGCCAAGAGAACATTCAGTACTTC
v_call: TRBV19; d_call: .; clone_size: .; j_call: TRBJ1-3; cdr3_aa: CASSTESFPGNTIYF; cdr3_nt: TGTGCCAGTAGTACCGAGTCCTTCCCTGGAAACACCATATATTTT
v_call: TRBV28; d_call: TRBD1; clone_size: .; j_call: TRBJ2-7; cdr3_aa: CASSLDRVTLYEQYF; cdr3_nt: TGTGCCAGCAGCTTGGACAGGGTGACCCTCTACGAGCAGTACTTC
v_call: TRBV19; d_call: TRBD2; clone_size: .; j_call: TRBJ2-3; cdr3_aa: CASSISSSGRAGTDTQYF; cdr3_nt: TGTGCCAGTAGTATTTCGTCTAGCGGGAGGGCCGGCACAGATACGCAGTATTTT
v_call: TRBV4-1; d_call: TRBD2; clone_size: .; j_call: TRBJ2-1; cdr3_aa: CASSLRTSGGAYNEQFF; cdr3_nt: TGCGCCAGCAGCCTTCGGACTAGCGGGGGGGCTTACAATGAGCAGTTCTTC
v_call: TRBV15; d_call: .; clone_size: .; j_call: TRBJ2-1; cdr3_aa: CATRNNRLSFNNEQFF; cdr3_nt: TGTGCCACCAGGAACAACAGGCTTAGTTTTAACAATGAGCAGTTCTTC
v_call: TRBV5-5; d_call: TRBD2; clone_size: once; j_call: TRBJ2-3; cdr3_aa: CASSSTNSETSGYLDTQYF; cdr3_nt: TGTGCCAGCAGCTCCACCAATAGCGAGACTAGCGGGTATTTAGATACGCAGTATTTT
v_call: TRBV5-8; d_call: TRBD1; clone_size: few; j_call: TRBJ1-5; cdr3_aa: CASSLGQVWQPQHF; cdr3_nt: TGTGCCAGCAGTCTGGGACAGGTGTGGCAGCCCCAGCATTTT
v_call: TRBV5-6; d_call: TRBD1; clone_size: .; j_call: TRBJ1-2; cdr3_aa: CASSDRAGGYTF; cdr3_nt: TGTGCCAGCAGTGACAGGGCGGGTGGCTACACCTTC
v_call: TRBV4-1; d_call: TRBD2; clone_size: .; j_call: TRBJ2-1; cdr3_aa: CASSQGGTSGRKNEQFF; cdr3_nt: TGCGCCAGCAGCCAAGGGGGGACTAGCGGGAGGAAGAATGAGCAGTTCTTC
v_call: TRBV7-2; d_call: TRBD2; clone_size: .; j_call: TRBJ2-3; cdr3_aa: CASSLVVLAGGTDTQYF; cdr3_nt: TGTGCCAGCAGCTTAGTTGTGCTAGCGGGGGGTACAGATACGCAGTATTTT
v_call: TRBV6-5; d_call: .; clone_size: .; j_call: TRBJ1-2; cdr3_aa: CASGPDIRPSGYTF; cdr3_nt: TGTGCCAGCGGGCCGGATATCCGTCCGTCTGGCTACACCTTC
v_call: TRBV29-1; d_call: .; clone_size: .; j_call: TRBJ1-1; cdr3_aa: CSVEVPALNTEAFF; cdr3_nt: TGCAGCGTTGAAGTCCCCGCGTTGAACACTGAAGCTTTCTTT
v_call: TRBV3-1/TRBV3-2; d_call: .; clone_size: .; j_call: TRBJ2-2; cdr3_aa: CASSQAYSTGELFF; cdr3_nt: TGTGCCAGCAGCCAAGCCTATAGCACCGGGGAGCTGTTTTTT
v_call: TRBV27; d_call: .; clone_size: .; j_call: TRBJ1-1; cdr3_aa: CASSLSMPEWVEGTEAFF; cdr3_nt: TGTGCCAGCAGTTTATCGATGCCAGAATGGGTAGAGGGCACTGAAGCTTTCTTT
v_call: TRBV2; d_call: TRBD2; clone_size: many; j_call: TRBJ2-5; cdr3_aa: CASSEERDRKTQYF; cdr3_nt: TGTGCCAGCAGTGAGGAGCGGGATAGGAAGACCCAGTACTTC
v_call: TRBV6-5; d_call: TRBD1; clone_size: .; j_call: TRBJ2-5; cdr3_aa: CASSRDRAWETQYF; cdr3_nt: TGTGCCAGCAGCCGGGACAGGGCTTGGGAGACCCAGTACTTC
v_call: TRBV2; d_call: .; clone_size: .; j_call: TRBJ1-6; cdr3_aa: CASSDISRNSPLHF; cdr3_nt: TGTGCCAGCAGTGACATAAGCAGGAACTCACCCCTCCACTTT
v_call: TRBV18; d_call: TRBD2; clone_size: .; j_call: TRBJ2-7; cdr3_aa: CASSPSGLAESYEQYF; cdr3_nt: TGTGCCAGCTCACCATCCGGACTAGCAGAATCCTACGAGCAGTACTTC
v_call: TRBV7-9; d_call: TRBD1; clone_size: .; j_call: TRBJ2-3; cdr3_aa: CASSSNDRGSTDTQYF; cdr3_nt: TGTGCCAGCAGCTCGAACGACAGGGGTAGCACAGATACGCAGTATTTT
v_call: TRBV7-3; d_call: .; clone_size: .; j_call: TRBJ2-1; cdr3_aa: CASSLTVGGIYNEQFF; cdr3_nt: TGTGCCAGCAGCTTAACCGTGGGGGGAATCTACAATGAGCAGTTCTTC
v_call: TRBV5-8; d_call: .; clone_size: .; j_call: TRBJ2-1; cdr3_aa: CASRLGEIQKNAYNEQFF; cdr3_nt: TGTGCCAGCCGACTAGGGGAAATACAGAAAAACGCCTACAATGAGCAGTTCTTC
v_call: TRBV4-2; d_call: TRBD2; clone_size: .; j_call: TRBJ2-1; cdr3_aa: CASSQDSSAGARGEQFF; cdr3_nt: TGTGCCAGCAGCCAAGATTCTTCAGCGGGGGCCCGTGGTGAGCAGTTCTTC
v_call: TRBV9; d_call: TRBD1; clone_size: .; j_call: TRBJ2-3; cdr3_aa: CASSVVGSTGKDTQYF; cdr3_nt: TGTGCCAGCAGCGTAGTGGGGTCGACAGGGAAAGATACGCAGTATTTT
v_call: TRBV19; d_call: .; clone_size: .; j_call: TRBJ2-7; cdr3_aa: CASSPRELGYEQYF; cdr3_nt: TGTGCCAGTTCTCCTCGCGAACTAGGCTACGAGCAGTACTTC
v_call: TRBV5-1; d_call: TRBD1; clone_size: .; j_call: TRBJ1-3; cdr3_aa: CASSLGQGTKNTIYF; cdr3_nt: TGCGCCAGCAGCTTGGGACAGGGGACAAAAAACACCATATATTTT
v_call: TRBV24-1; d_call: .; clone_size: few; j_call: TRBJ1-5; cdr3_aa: CATSGGLGNQPQHF; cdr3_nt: TGTGCCACCAGTGGCGGCTTGGGCAATCAGCCCCAGCATTTT
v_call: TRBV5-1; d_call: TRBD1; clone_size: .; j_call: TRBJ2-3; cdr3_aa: CASSETGGYTTDTQYF; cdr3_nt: TGCGCCAGCAGCGAGACAGGGGGCTACACCACAGATACGCAGTATTTT
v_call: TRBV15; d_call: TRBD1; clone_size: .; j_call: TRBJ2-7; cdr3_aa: CATSPDRGVSYEQYF; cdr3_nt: TGTGCCACCAGTCCGGACAGGGGAGTTTCCTACGAGCAGTACTTC
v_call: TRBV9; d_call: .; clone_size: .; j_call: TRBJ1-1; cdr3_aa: CASSVRDLNTEAFF; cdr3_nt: TGTGCCAGCAGCGTAAGGGACTTGAACACTGAAGCTTTCTTT
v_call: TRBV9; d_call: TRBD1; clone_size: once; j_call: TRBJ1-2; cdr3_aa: CASSGIRRDRIYGYTF; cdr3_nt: TGTGCCAGCAGCGGTATCCGGAGGGACAGAATTTATGGCTACACCTTC
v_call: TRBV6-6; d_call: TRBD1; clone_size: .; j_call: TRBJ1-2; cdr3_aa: CASSYRTGVSYGYTF; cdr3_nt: TGTGCCAGCAGTTACCGGACAGGGGTGAGCTATGGCTACACCTTC
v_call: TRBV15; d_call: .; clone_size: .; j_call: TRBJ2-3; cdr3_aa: CATSPGTDTQYF; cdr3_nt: TGTGCCACCAGCCCGGGGACAGATACGCAGTATTTT
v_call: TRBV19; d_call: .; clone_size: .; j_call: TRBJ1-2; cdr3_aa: CASSMMGADYGYTF; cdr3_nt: TGTGCCAGTAGTATGATGGGGGCCGACTATGGCTACACCTTC
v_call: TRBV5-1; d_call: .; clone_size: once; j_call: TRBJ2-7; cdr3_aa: CASSWTEGYEQYF; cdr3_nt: TGCGCCAGCAGCTGGACCGAGGGCTACGAGCAGTACTTC